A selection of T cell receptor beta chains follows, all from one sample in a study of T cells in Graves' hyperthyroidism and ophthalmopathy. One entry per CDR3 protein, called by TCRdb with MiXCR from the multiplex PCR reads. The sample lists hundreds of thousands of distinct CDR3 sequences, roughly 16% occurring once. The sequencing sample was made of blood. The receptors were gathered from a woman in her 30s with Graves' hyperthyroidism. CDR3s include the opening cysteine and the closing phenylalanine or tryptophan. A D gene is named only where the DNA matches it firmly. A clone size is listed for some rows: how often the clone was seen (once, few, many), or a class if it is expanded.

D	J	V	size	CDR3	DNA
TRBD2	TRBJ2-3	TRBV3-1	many	CASSRVKSPGLPTDTQYF	TGTGCCAGCAGCCGAGTCAAATCTCCGGGACTACCCACAGATACGCAGTATTTT
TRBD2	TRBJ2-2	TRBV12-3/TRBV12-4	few	CASRLSSTSGRGNTGELFF	TGTGCCAGCAGACTATCCTCGACTAGCGGGAGAGGGAACACCGGGGAGCTGTTTTTT
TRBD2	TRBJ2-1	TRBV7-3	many	CASGLAENNEQFF	TGTGCCAGCGGGCTAGCGGAGAACAATGAGCAGTTCTTC
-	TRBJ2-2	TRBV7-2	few	CASSSHALMNTGELFF	TGTGCCAGCAGCTCCCACGCACTCATGAACACCGGGGAGCTGTTTTTT
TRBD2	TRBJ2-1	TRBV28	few	CASSLGFMAGGRYNEQFF	TGTGCCAGCAGTTTGGGATTTATGGCGGGAGGAAGATACAATGAGCAGTTCTTC
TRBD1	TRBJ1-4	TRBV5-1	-	CASSSGTGLSNEKLFF	TGCGCCAGCAGCTCCGGGACAGGGCTATCTAATGAAAAACTGTTTTTT
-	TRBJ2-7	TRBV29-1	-	CSVLADFSEQYF	TGCAGCGTACTAGCAGACTTTTCCGAGCAGTACTTC
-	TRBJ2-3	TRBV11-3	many	CASSSRDQGTDTQYF	TGTGCCAGCAGTAGCCGGGATCAAGGGACAGATACGCAGTATTTT
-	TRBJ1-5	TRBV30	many	CAWSNRDDQPQHF	TGTGCCTGGAGTAACAGGGATGATCAGCCCCAGCATTTT
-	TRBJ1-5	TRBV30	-	CAWSAGHGQPQHF	TGTGCCTGGAGTGCAGGGCACGGTCAGCCCCAGCATTTT
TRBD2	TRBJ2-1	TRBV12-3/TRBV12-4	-	CASLRASGSNEQFF	TGTGCCAGCCTCCGGGCTAGCGGGTCGAATGAGCAGTTCTTC
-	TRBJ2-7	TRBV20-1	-	CSAGPNGSFSEQYF	TGCAGTGCTGGTCCTAACGGGTCCTTCAGCGAGCAGTACTTC
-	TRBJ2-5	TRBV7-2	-	CASSLAATNQETQYF	TGTGCCAGCAGCTTAGCTGCGACTAATCAAGAGACCCAGTACTTC
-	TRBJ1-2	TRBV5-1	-	CASSLVRGTPSGYTF	TGCGCCAGCAGCTTGGTTAGGGGGACACCTTCCGGCTACACCTTC
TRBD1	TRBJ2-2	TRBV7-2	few	CASSPLPTGSGTGELFF	TGTGCCAGCAGCCCGTTGCCGACAGGGTCGGGCACCGGGGAGCTGTTTTTT
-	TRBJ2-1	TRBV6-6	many	CASSYPLPARLGEQFF	TGTGCCAGCAGTTACCCCCTACCTGCCCGACTAGGTGAGCAGTTCTTC
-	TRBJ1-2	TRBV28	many	CASRSGEGLGRGYTF	TGTGCCAGCAGGTCGGGGGAGGGATTGGGCCGCGGCTACACCTTC
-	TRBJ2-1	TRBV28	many	CASSLTQSSYNEQFF	TGTGCCAGCAGTTTAACCCAGAGCTCCTACAATGAGCAGTTCTTC
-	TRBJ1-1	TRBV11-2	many	CASSSLAGGPEAFF	TGTGCCAGCAGCTCTTTGGCGGGGGGGCCTGAAGCTTTCTTT
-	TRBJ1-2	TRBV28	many	CASSSPPTEAGAGYTF	TGTGCCAGCAGTTCCCCCCCGACCGAAGCAGGGGCTGGCTACACCTTC
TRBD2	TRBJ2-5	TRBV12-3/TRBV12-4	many	CASSLAREGGETQYF	TGTGCCAGCAGTTTAGCGCGGGAGGGCGGAGAGACCCAGTACTTC
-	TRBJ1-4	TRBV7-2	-	CASSLVGQNEKLFF	TGTGCCAGCAGCTTGGTCGGCCAAAATGAAAAACTGTTTTTT
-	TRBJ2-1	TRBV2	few	CASRLAGINEQFF	TGTGCCAGCAGGCTGGCGGGAATTAATGAGCAGTTCTTC
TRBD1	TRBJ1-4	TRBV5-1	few	CASRLSGQGNEKLFF	TGCGCCAGCAGATTATCCGGACAGGGCAATGAAAAACTGTTTTTT
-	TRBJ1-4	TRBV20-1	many	CSARGSRGGNEKLFF	TGCAGTGCTAGAGGATCGAGGGGGGGGAATGAAAAACTGTTTTTT
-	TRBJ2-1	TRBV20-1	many	CSASYGYEQFF	TGCAGTGCTAGCTATGGGTATGAGCAGTTCTTC
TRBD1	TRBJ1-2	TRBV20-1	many	CSARAGQGGNYGYTF	TGCAGTGCTAGAGCCGGACAGGGAGGGAACTATGGCTACACCTTC
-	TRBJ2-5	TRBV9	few	CASSVVSSETQYF	TGTGCCAGCAGCGTAGTCTCGTCAGAGACCCAGTACTTC
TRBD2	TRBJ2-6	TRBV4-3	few	CASKGGLADSGANVLTF	TGCGCCAGCAAAGGAGGACTAGCGGACTCTGGGGCCAACGTCCTGACTTTC
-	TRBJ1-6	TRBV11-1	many	CASSLSRDYNSPLHF	TGTGCCAGCAGCTTATCCAGGGATTATAATTCACCCCTCCACTTT
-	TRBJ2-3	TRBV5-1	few	CASSLAPPSGDTQYF	TGCGCCAGCAGCTTGGCACCCCCCTCGGGAGATACGCAGTATTTT
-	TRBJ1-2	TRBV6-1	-	CASRGEGRDERYTF	TGTGCCAGCCGAGGTGAGGGACGGGACGAACGCTACACCTTC
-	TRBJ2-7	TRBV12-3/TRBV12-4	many	CASSFAGSINEQYF	TGTGCCAGCAGTTTTGCCGGGAGCATCAACGAGCAGTACTTC
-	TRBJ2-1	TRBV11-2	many	CASSLGPSDLNEQFF	TGTGCCAGCAGCTTAGGGCCTAGCGACCTAAATGAGCAGTTCTTC
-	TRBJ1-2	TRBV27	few	CASSPRREGGYTF	TGTGCCAGCAGTCCCCGGAGGGAAGGTGGCTACACCTTC
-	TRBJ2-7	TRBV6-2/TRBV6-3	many	CASSTTRSAYEQYF	TGTGCCAGCAGTACGACTAGATCCGCCTACGAGCAGTACTTC
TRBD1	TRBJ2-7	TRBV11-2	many	CASRPPGSGGYEQYF	TGTGCCAGCAGACCGCCGGGTTCAGGGGGCTACGAGCAGTACTTC
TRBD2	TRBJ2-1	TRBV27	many	CASRVSGRHYNEQFF	TGTGCCAGCAGAGTTAGCGGGAGGCATTACAATGAGCAGTTCTTC
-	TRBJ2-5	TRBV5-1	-	CASSGPVQETQYF	TGCGCCAGCAGCGGGCCGGTACAAGAGACCCAGTACTTC
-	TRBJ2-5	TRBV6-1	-	CASKNGAPQETQYF	TGTGCCAGCAAAAACGGCGCCCCACAAGAGACCCAGTACTTC
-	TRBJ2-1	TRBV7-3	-	CASSPVGVLAFF	TGTGCCAGCAGTCCCGTCGGAGTTCTTGCGTTCTTC
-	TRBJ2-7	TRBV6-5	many	CASSYRVDAYEQYF	TGTGCCAGCAGTTACAGGGTCGACGCCTACGAGCAGTACTTC
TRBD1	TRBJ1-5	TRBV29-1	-	CSVGGTEVHQPQHF	TGCAGCGTTGGGGGGACAGAGGTACATCAGCCCCAGCATTTT
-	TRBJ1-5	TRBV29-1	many	CSVLDRPSMPQHF	TGCAGCGTTCTCGACAGACCCTCCATGCCCCAGCATTTT